Listed here is a single T cell receptor beta chain. Its antigen is not yet known. Base qualities are missing; no much larger clone stands one base away. This sample is drawn from a study of shared clonotypes between healthy human individuals (dated by TCRdb to about 2020). Describing the broader study: The cohort included a few men and a couple of women between 18 and 49 years of age. To increase sequencing depth and limit assay-specific biases, TCR repertoire library preparation and sequencing were carried out by different laboratories using diverse techniques. Between about 0.8 and 9 billion PBMCs per donor were obtained by leukapheresis. The study deeply sequenced blood TCR repertoires of about 5 healthy adults to estimate repertoire size and the extent of clonotype sharing between individuals. Per donor, three plates each were used for CD4 naive and CD4 memory, two for CD8 naive, and one for CD8 memory.

Using the deep immunoSEQ assay, TCR CDR3 regions were amplified from genomic DNA by multiplex PCR. Extracted genomic DNA from each cell subset was distributed evenly across all wells of several immunoSEQ 96-well plates, and each plate was treated as a replicate. For sorted subsets, around 0.2 ug of genomic DNA, equivalent to 25,000 to 30,000 T cell genomes, went into each replicate PCR. Purified libraries were quantified with a Qubit 3.0 fluorometer, sized on a Bioanalyzer 2100, and re-quantified with the KAPA Library Quantification kit. Every immunoSEQ 96-well plate was sequenced on a dedicated single-read 150-cycle Illumina NextSeq 550 flow cell. The original pipeline was this. Because the immunoSEQ output included only junctional sequences and no quality scores, the filtering could not be the same as the filtering used for full-length reads. To assign V/J genes and CDR3, sequences were annotated against IMGT germline references using PyIR, a Python wrapper for IgBLAST v1.9. Any read was removed if the V/J assignment was weak (E-value above 1e-6), the CDR3 was missing, or the read contained stop codons, out-of-frame junctions, or ambiguous translated residues. V3J clonotypes were defined as sequences sharing an identical inferred V gene, J gene, and CDR3 amino acid sequence. To compute the percentage overlap between repertoires, the number of shared unique clonotypes was divided by the size of the smaller repertoire. RTK rarefaction, the Chao1 estimator, and Recon v2.1 estimates of unobserved clonotypes were used to assess repertoire richness. Generation probabilities were computed with OLGA for all TCRbeta clonotypes obtained by the gDNA method from several donors. TCRdb obtained this table from immuneACCESS and retained in-frame rearrangements with V and J assigned. These tables miss some clones; where compared with another copy, unresolved V genes account for less than half of the shortfall, and the remainder is unexplained. V and J calls and clone size are as listed in that table; D and trimming were resolved from the DNA. For this sample the table gives 640,000 or so clones, of which roughly 70% were detected only once. Roughly 1.8% of the sample rests with the top ten.

The donors were healthy, HIV-negative adults who had no recently reported acute infections or vaccinations. Every donor was a Caucasian adult living in Nashville, Tennessee, USA. CD4+ T cells were enriched by magnetic negative selection, after which naive cells were positively selected on CD45RA and the negative fraction was taken as the memory subset. Blood was collected by leukapheresis, and PBMCs were isolated by Ficoll-Histopaque density gradient centrifugation and then cryopreserved in liquid nitrogen vapor phase. Analytical flow cytometry was used to check the purity and quantity of every magnetically sorted T cell population. Genomic DNA was isolated from every sorted fraction and measured by UV absorbance on a Nanodrop 2000c. Results and caveats for the whole study, not just this receptor: Naive subsets generally had larger estimated clonotype richness than memory subsets did. Incomplete sequencing was indicated by rarefaction of sorted-subset datasets, despite the large sequencing depth. The small number of donors limited the genetic and exposure-history diversity represented. Across several donors, approximately 5% of naive CD4, approximately 3.6% of naive CD8, 2.3% of memory CD4, and around 0.4% of memory CD8 clonotypes were shared. Sampling was restricted to blood, and TCR repertoires in tissue are likely to differ from TCR repertoires in blood. Higher generation probabilities were observed for clonotypes shared by all four sorted-subset donors than for non-shared clonotypes. Pairwise subsampling led to the expectation that sequencing depth would affect the degree of clonotype sharing among donors.

The CDR1 and CDR2 encoded by the germline V gene are MDHEN and SYDVKM. Trimming removed 0 bases from V and 0 bases from J, leaving 12 bases between the germline ends. The CDR3 has 16 amino acids, counting the end cysteine and phenylalanine. Kept here is only the CDR3 DNA, which spans 48 bases and is read in frame from base 1. The specimen sequenced was memory CD4+ T cells sorted from blood. This specimen's cell subset or site label, interpreted: CD45RA-negative fraction. This receptor was identified in a woman aged 25 to 39 in good health. Recombination linked TRBV28 to TRBJ2-7, with the D gene uncertain. The nucleotides read TGTGCCAGCAGTTTATGGGGGTCCCTGGGCTCCTACGAGCAGTACTTC. This is translated as CASSLWGSLGSYEQYF.